This TCR beta chain was profiled in a study of CD8 T cells in ankylosing spondylitis. Study-level findings and limits: It was reported that disease-linked clones were significantly enriched in matched ankylosing spondylitis synovial fluid. In ankylosing spondylitis blood, a motif of about 8 highly homologous TCR beta variants appeared characteristic.

Germline CDR1 reads MNHNS; CDR2 reads SASEGT. The germline V and J ends were trimmed by 5 bases and 2 bases, with 13 bases remaining between them. This CDR3 is 14 amino acids long. In making TCR beta libraries, quantitative 5'-RACE with molecular barcodes was used. In TCRdb, the 5' RACE reads were re-called with MiXCR into one record per CDR3 protein. Of 450,000 to 550,000 distinct CDR3 sequences listed, roughly 5.3% were seen once; the top ten hold approximately 3.5%. This clonotype was picked up many times. Antigen: not known. The sequenced material came from blood, either unsorted or a sorted T cell fraction (not recorded which). This TCR was recovered from a male donor with ankylosing spondylitis. This chain links TRBV6-1 with TRBJ2-7; maybe TRBD2 (5 bases). The CDR3 here is CASSTGPGAYEQYF. DNA for the CDR3: TGTGCCAGCAGTACGGGCCCCGGGGCCTACGAGCAGTACTTC.